This TCR beta chain came from a study of shared clonotypes between healthy human individuals. Repertoires were generated with immunoSEQ multiplex PCR, while TCRdb's copy carries only in-frame clones and drops some. The table lists 450,000 to 550,000 clones, 79% of them singletons. Unmatched junction bases numbered 2, after V lost 4 bases and J lost 6 bases. CDR1 and CDR2 from the germline V gene are SEHNR and FQNEAQ (reference sequence). This CDR3 comprises 13 residues. The sequence derives from a woman aged 40 to 55 in good health. Some clones in this sample may be carry-over from other donors' samples. The chain uses TRBV7-9 and TRBJ2-2; 7 positions agree with TRBD2. Specimen: PBMCs. CDR3 region: CASSSTSPGELFF. The CDR3 DNA follows: TGTGCCAGCAGCTCGACTAGCCCCGGGGAGCTGTTTTTT. The variable domain in full, with the rest retrieved from reference TRBV7-9 and TRBJ2-2, is DTGVSQNPRHKITKRGQNVTFRCDPISEHNRLYWYRQTLGQGPEFLTYFQNEAQLEKSRLLSDRFSAERPKGSFSTLEIQRTEQGDSAMYLCASSSTSPGELFFGEGSRLTVL.